The T cell receptor (beta chain) under discussion was sequenced for a study of cytomegalovirus exposure and HLA in healthy donors. The germline V and J ends were trimmed by 4 bases and 5 bases, with 12 bases remaining between them. The CDR3 has 13 residues. Germline CDR1 SQVTM, CDR2 ANQGSEA. With respect to this clone: The antigen is not known.

13 Jbeta primers and 60 Vbeta primers were used for the PCR. Assay used: immunoSEQ multiplex PCR; TCRdb lists only in-frame clones, some missing. The sample has about 190,000 clones, 65% to 80% seen once. Whole-study findings and limits: TCR beta sequences numbering around 15,000 were associated with HLA alleles at 0.05 false discovery rate in a later analysis. Previous analysis showed most TCR beta V segments were productive about 87% or about 30% of the time. Rare TCR sequences dominated, though some public TCRs recurred in many donors.

J is TRBJ1-5 and V is TRBV29-1; D call uncertain. The receptor was isolated from a man aged 25 to 40 in good health and CMV-seropositive. Sequenced material: PBMCs. CDR3 protein: CSVVVQPDQPQHF. The CDR3 DNA is TGCAGCGTTGTGGTACAGCCAGATCAGCCCCAGCATTTT.